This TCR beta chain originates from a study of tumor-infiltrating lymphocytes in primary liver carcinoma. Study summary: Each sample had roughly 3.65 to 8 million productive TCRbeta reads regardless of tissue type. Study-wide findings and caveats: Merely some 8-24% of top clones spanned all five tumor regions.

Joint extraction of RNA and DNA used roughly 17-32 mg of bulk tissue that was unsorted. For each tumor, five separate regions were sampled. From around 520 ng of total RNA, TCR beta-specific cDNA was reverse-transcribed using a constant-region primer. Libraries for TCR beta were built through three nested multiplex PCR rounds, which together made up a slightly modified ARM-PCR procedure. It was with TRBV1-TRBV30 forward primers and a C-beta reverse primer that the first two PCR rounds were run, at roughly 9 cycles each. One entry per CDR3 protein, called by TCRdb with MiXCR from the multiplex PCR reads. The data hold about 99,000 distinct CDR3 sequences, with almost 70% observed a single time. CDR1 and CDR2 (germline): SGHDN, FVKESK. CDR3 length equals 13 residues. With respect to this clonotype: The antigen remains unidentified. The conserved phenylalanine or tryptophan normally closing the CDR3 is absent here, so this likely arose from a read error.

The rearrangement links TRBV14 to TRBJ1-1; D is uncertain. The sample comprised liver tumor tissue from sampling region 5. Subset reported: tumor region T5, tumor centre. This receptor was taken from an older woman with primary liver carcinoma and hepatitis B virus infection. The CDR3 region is CACSQVGVALAFI. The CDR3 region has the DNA TGTGCCTGCAGCCAAGTGGGAGTAGCGTTAGCTTTCATT.